The clone carrying this T cell receptor (beta chain) has only one observation. Its specificity is not known. These data are taken from a study of cytomegalovirus exposure and HLA in healthy donors. Study at large: Findings of an earlier analysis included roughly 110 million unique TCR beta sequences from 190 million or so T cells. From HLA-typed donors, an early data release held 70 million to 100 million unique TCRs.

Study-wide findings and caveats: Reportedly, diagnosis of cytomegalovirus status by the classifier showed high specificity and sensitivity. Later on, a genetic analysis was performed. It linked a missense variant in DCLRE1C with V- and J-gene trimming of TCR beta.

Amplification used 60 Vbeta primers and 13 Jbeta primers. The table came from immunoSEQ multiplex PCR; TCRdb's copy has only in-frame clones and leaves some out. The table records 120,000 to 150,000 clones, 80% to 85% of them present only once. The CDR3 is 14 amino acids. CDR1 SGHRS and CDR2 YFSETQ come from the germline V gene. V lost 6 bases and J 2 bases, leaving 9 bases between the germline ends. This clonotype was sampled from a woman in her twenties or thirties in good health and CMV-seronegative. J is TRBJ2-6 and V is TRBV5-1, with D hard to call. The sequencing input was PBMCs. The CDR3 spells CASIAVPGANVLTF. CDR3 bases: TGCGCCAGCATCGCGGTACCTGGGGCCAACGTCCTGACTTTC.